This passage covers 14 T cell receptor beta chains from one sample sequenced in a study of tissue T cells after allogeneic stem cell transplantation. Specified time point: mouse harvest day 7 after allogeneic transplant. The graft held 10^6 splenic CD5+ T cells and 10^7 T-cell-depleted bone marrow cells. TCRdb keeps only in-frame clones here, not all; method: immunoSEQ multiplex PCR. The sample has roughly 4,000 clones, under 65% seen once; the top ten hold 6.3%. The sample taken for sequencing was gut tissue. These receptor sequences come from a female BALB/c mouse given C57BL/6 T cells with graft-versus-host disease after an allogeneic hematopoietic cell transplant.

Comment on this clone: Gene names are the mouse ones. The CDR3 is cut off 1 residue early in the read; its end comes from the germline J gene. This sequence joins TRBV26 and TRBJ1-4, with 11 bases fitting TRBD1. J was trimmed by 7 bases and V by 0 bases; bases with no gene match: 4. The V gene's germline CDR1 is KGHPV and CDR2 FQNQEV (reference sequence). This CDR3 has 16 amino acids. CDR3 in amino acids: CASSLSGTGGSERLFF. The part of the CDR3 DNA that was read is TGTGCCAGCAGTCTGTCCGGGACAGGGGGTTCCGAAAGATTATTT.

As regards this clone: The gene symbols are mouse symbols. The CDR3 end lies 1 residue beyond the end of the read and is filled in from the germline J gene. The rearrangement joins TRBV26 to TRBJ2-1; a possible D gene is TRBD1 (5 bases). The CDR3 extends over 14 amino acids. Germline CDR1 reads KGHPV; CDR2 reads FQNQEV (reference sequence). The V and J ends lost 4 bases and 1 base respectively, with 8 bases between them. The CDR3 sequence: CASSQGVNYAEQFF. Incomplete CDR3 DNA: TGTGCCAGCAGTCAAGGGGTCAACTATGCTGAGCAGTTC.

In regard to this clone: Gene names follow the mouse nomenclature. The CDR3 end lies 1 residue beyond the end of the read and is filled in from the germline J gene. The J gene is TRBJ1-1, the V gene TRBV31; D remains unclear. CDR1 is GKSSPN and CDR2 is SITVG in the germline V gene. The CDR3 length is 13 residues. V was trimmed by 0 bases and J by 0 bases, leaving 5 bases between them. CDR3 bases read: TGTGCCTGGAGTCTAGCAGCAAACACAGAAGTCTTC. Its protein is CAWSLAANTEVF. The whole CDR3 sequence reads CAWSLAANTEVFF.

The sample holds one count of this clone. Here the gene names and germline are mouse. The read comes to an end 1 residue before the CDR3 does, leaving the germline J gene to fill in the end. This chain connects TRBV4 to TRBJ2-5, with 7 bases lining up with TRBD1. Germline V gene sequence: CDR1 LGHDT, CDR2 YNNKQL (reference sequence). J lost 6 bases, V lost 5 bases, and 5 bases had no gene match. This CDR3 has 13 amino acids. Here the CDR3 reads CASSLDRVDTQYF. The CDR3 DNA, read in part, is TGTGCCAGCAGCCTCGACAGGGTGGACACCCAGTAC.

This clone came up a few times. Germline and genes: mouse. The sequenced fragment ends 1 residue before the CDR3 boundary, so the rest is inferred from the germline J gene. This sequence joins TRBV2 and TRBJ2-2, with a weak D call TRBD1 (6 bases). Deletions cut 4 bases from V and 1 base from J, with 10 bases between. This CDR3 has 15 residues. Per germline, CDR1 LGHNA and CDR2 YSYQKL. The CDR3 bases that were read are TGTGCCAGCAGCCTTGACAGGAGAAACACCGGGCAGCTCTAC. Translation gives CASSLDRRNTGQLY. The whole CDR3 sequence reads CASSLDRRNTGQLYF.

In this sample, this clone turned up a few times. The genes are named according to mouse. The DNA ends 1 residue before the CDR3 does, and the rest of the CDR3 is filled in from the germline J gene. This chain links TRBV17 with TRBJ2-2; either TRBD1 or TRBD2 may supply D (5 bases each). The CDR3 loop spans 14 amino acids. Germline lookup yields CDR1 MNHDT and CDR2 YYDKIL. V lost 3 bases, J lost 4 bases, and 9 bases lay in between. The DNA read from the CDR3 is TGTGCTAGCAGTAGTAGGGGCGGCACCGGGCAGCTCTAC. Its translation is CASSSRGGTGQLY. The complete CDR3 sequence is CASSSRGGTGQLYF.

To note about this clone: The gene names here belong to mouse. The sequenced fragment ends 1 residue before the CDR3 boundary, so the rest is inferred from the germline J gene. This chain links TRBV12-2 with TRBJ1-3; 7 nucleotides agree with TRBD1. The V gene end was trimmed by 4 bases and the J gene end by 0 bases; junction bases not matched to a gene: 5. CDR3 length equals 15 residues. The germline V gene has CDR1 SGHLS and CDR2 HYDKME. The CDR3 DNA, read in part, is TGTGCCAGCTCCCGGGACAGTAGTTCTGGAAATACGCTCTAT. Protein product: CASSRDSSSGNTLY. The CDR3 as a whole reads CASSRDSSSGNTLYF.

In regard to this clone: The gene names here belong to mouse. The missing CDR3 end, 1 residue past where the read stops, is filled in from the germline J gene. This chain uses TRBV19 with TRBJ2-3; perhaps TRBD1 as D (6 bases). CDR3 length: 12 amino acids. V gave up 5 bases and J gave up 4 bases, with 8 bases separating them. Per the germline V gene, CDR1 is FNHDT and CDR2 is SITEND (reference sequence). The CDR3 bases that were read are TGTGCCAGCAGGGGGACAACAGAAACGCTGTAT. Amino acids: CASRGTTETLY. The whole CDR3 is CASRGTTETLYF.

As regards this clone: Mouse germline and gene names are used. From the germline J gene comes the end of the CDR3, since the read stops 1 residue before it. V and J are TRBV26 and TRBJ1-1; 9 nucleotides agree with TRBD1. Per germline, CDR1 KGHPV and CDR2 FQNQEV (reference sequence). CDR3 length: 14 residues. After removal of 4 bases from V and 1 base from J, the junction contained 1 base not matched to a gene. Partial CDR3 DNA: TGTGCCAGCAGTCCGGGACAGGGGAACACAGAAGTCTTC. Encoded protein: CASSPGQGNTEVF. The whole CDR3 protein is CASSPGQGNTEVFF.

By share, this clone counts as large. The germline and genes are mouse ones. Sequencing ends 1 residue short of the CDR3 end; the germline J gene provides the rest. The J gene is TRBJ2-1, the V gene TRBV5; D is uncertain. The CDR3 spans 15 residues. Germline-derived CDR1 and CDR2 are LGHNA and YNLKQL (reference sequence). V was shortened by 4 bases and J by 0 bases, with 10 bases between the two germline ends. The covered CDR3 bases are TGTGCCAGCAGCCCCCCCAGGAATAACTATGCTGAGCAGTTC. Amino acids: CASSPPRNNYAEQF. The complete CDR3 sequence is CASSPPRNNYAEQFF.

Points on this clone: Mouse germline and gene names are used. The read terminates 1 residue ahead of where the CDR3 ends, so the germline J gene completes it. The chain carries TRBV13-1 and TRBJ2-2, with 9 bases that match TRBD1. Trimming removed 3 bases from V and 2 bases from J; junction bases left unmatched: 5. The CDR3 totals 16 residues. The germline V gene has CDR1 NSHNY and CDR2 SYGAGN. CDR3 bases read: TGTGCCAGCAGTGTCCTCGGGACAGGGAACACCGGGCAGCTCTAC. Translating gives CASSVLGTGNTGQLY. The whole CDR3 is CASSVLGTGNTGQLYF.

In regard to this clone: Here the gene names and germline are mouse. The read comes to an end 1 residue before the CDR3 does, leaving the germline J gene to fill in the end. V is TRBV3 and J is TRBJ2-7; TRBD1 matches at 7 bases. The CDR3 has 13 residues. J was trimmed by 7 bases and V by 4 bases; bases with no gene match: 7. Per the germline V gene, CDR1 is SNHLY and CDR2 is FYNGKV (reference sequence). The CDR3 loop is CASSSRDSWEQYF. CDR3 bases read: TGTGCCAGCAGCTCCCGGGACAGTTGGGAACAGTAC.

This clone was observed a few times. The gene names here belong to mouse. Coverage ceases 1 residue before the CDR3 finishes, and the germline J gene fills in the end. V is TRBV15 and J is TRBJ2-7; 9 nucleotides align to TRBD2. Germline CDR1 is SGHND and CDR2 is FRSKSL. The ends lost 1 base at V and 5 bases at J; junction bases unmatched: 3. The CDR3 covers 14 residues. CDR3 DNA, as far as it was read: TGTGCCAGCAGTTTAGAACGACTGGGGGATGAACAGTAC. Translation: CASSLERLGDEQY. The whole CDR3 protein is CASSLERLGDEQYF.

Turning to this clone: Genes and germline come from the mouse. The CDR3 DNA, read in part, is TGTGCCAGCAGCCGGGACAGGGGAAACACCGGGCAGCTCTAC. Amino acids: CASSRDRGNTGQLY. The full CDR3 protein is CASSRDRGNTGQLYF. V usage is TRBV26 and J usage is TRBJ2-2; 10 bases match TRBD1. Sequencing ends 1 residue short of the CDR3 end; the germline J gene provides the rest. The germline gives CDR1 KGHPV, CDR2 FQNQEV (reference sequence). V shed 6 bases and J 1 base; nucleotides not matched to a gene: 2. This CDR3 comprises 15 residues.